Included here is one T cell receptor beta chain sequence, with context. This clone's antigen is unknown. The record has no base qualities; no much larger clone is one base away. Other DNA sequences in this sample translate to the same CDR3. These data belong to a study of cytotoxic CD8 clonotypes in ibrutinib-treated CLL (dated by TCRdb to about 2021). For context, the study as a whole: In this cohort, 15 patients were treatment-naive and some 10 were relapsed/refractory, while fewer than 18 had unmutated IGHV. Response samples were obtained after a median of approximately twelve months of treatment, with a range of about 6 to 36 months. An average of 255,043 productive templates and 94,082 productive rearrangements was obtained per sample. Cryopreserved peripheral blood mononuclear cells were obtained before treatment, at response, and at either sustained remission or disease progression. Longitudinal samples were available for about 30% of the 86 trial participants. Responses were partial in about 25 patients and complete in 2; after median about 63 months follow-up, around 15 stayed in remission and about twelve progressed. All remission and progressive disease samples were collected while patients were still receiving ibrutinib.

General conclusions and limits of the study: An increase in clonality was observed at ibrutinib response, with clonality remaining stable during sustained remission and falling back toward baseline at progression. Lymph node repertoires were not examined, and the timing of sampling was not matched between patients in sustained remission and those whose disease progressed. At baseline, clonality was higher than in age-matched healthy donors and showed a strong correlation with circulating CD8+ T-cell counts. Public clonotypes were found to be uncommon and were observed to contract or remain stable during treatment; the increase in clonality was shown to reflect expansion of private clonotypes at ibrutinib response.

The goal of deep resolution MiSeq sequencing was a depth between 1 in 1 million and 1 in 200,000 T cells, and coverage averaged 10x per clonotype. TCR beta libraries were generated with the immunoSEQ hsTCRB Kit. In the authors' own workflow: Data were analyzed with ImmunoSEQ Data Assistant and ImmunoSEQ Analyzer, with V, D and J genes assigned per IMGT definitions. Clonality, which ranges from 0 to 1, was calculated by subtracting the normalized Shannon entropy of productive rearrangement frequencies from one. Public clonotype analysis was restricted to overrepresented clonotypes comprising at least 0.05% of each patient's repertoire. Repertoires from around 13 age-matched healthy donors in immuneACCESS were used as clonality controls. TCRdb limited this immuneACCESS table to in-frame rearrangements with V and J called. A share of clones is missing; checked studies link under half to unresolved V genes, and the rest is unexplained. V, J and clone size derive from that table, while D and trimming were established from the DNA sequence. This sample holds around 330,000 clones; 67% were observed only once. The ten largest account for under 8% of the sample.

For TCR beta library preparation, approximately 2 micrograms of genomic DNA were isolated from cryopreserved PBMCs. Longitudinal blood samples from CLL patients on ibrutinib monotherapy were analyzed using high-throughput TCR beta sequencing. Patients were enrolled in a phase 2 open-label single-center ibrutinib monotherapy trial. CDR3 length: 13 amino acids, cysteine to phenylalanine. Only the CDR3 DNA stays, 39 bases, in frame from base 1. Trimming accounts for 1 base at V and 2 bases at J, while the number of junction bases matched to no gene is 1. According to the germline V gene, CDR1 reads SQVTM and CDR2 reads ANQGSEA.

The TCR was taken from a human donor with chronic lymphocytic leukemia. Recombination linked TRBV29-1 to TRBJ2-7, with TRBD2 matching 8 junction bases. The source was PBMCs, collected after 36 months of ibrutinib treatment. In nucleotides, the sequence is TGCAGCGTTGAAGCGGGAGGGACCTACGAGCAGTACTTC. Its translation reads: CSVEAGGTYEQYF.